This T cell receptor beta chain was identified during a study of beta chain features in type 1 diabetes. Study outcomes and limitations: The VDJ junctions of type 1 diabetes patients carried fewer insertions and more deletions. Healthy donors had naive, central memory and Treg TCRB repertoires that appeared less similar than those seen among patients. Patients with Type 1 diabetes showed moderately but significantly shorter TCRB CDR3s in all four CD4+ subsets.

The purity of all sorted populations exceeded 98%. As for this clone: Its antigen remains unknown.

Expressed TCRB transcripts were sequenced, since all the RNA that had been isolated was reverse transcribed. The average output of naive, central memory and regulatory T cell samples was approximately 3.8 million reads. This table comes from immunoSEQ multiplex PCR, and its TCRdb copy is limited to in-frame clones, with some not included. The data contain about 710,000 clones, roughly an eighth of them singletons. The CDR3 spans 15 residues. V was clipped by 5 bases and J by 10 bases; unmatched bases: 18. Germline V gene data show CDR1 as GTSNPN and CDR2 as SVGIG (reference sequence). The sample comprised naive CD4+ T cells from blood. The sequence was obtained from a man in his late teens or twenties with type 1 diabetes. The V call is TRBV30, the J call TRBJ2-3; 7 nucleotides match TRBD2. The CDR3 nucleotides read TGTGCCTGGCAAGGACTAGGTCCTCACTCCTCCGCGCAGTATTTT. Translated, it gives CAWQGLGPHSSAQYF.